This TCR beta chain was identified during a study of blood T cell repertoires in COVID-19. Overall study context: Sites across the United States, Italy and Spain contributed samples from acute and convalescent COVID-19. The cDNA or gDNA used as material had been derived from T cells, B-cell-depleted T cells, or PBMCs.

As handled by the study authors: Amplification with reference gene primers provided the estimates of nucleated cell counts. Sequenced by immunoSEQ multiplex PCR; TCRdb stores in-frame clones only, minus some. For V, J and clone size, that table is used; D and trimming come from the DNA. The table records approximately 270,000 clones, about nine tenths of them present only once. Between the trimmed V and J ends, which lost 5 bases and 5 bases, there was a span of 11 bases. This CDR3 has 13 residues. From germline, CDR1 is SGHRS and CDR2 YFSETQ. Sequenced input: peripheral blood. The TCR originated in a man between 50 and 59 years old with acute or convalescent COVID-19. The rearrangement joins TRBV5-1 to TRBJ1-3, with a weak D call TRBD1 (5 bases). CDR3 nucleotides: TGCGCCAGCAGTATGACAGAAAGAAACACCATATATTTT. Encoded protein: CASSMTERNTIYF. The variable domain in full, with the rest retrieved from reference TRBV5-1 and TRBJ1-3, is KAGVTQTPRYLIKTRGQQVTLSCSPISGHRSVSWYQQTPGQGLQFLFEYFSETQRNKGNFPGRFSGRQFSNSRSEMNVSTLELGDSALYLCASSMTERNTIYFGEGSWLTVV.